This T cell receptor beta chain was sequenced for a study of response to subunit inactivated influenza vaccine. Regarding the study as a whole: The authors suggested that every seasonal influenza vaccination recruits few new T cells.

Germline-derived CDR1 and CDR2 are LGHNA and YNFKEQ. This CDR3 comprises 15 residues. V lost 3 bases and J lost 5; bases outside the gene matches: 6. The sample holds a few counts of this clonotype. Its specificity is not known. TCRdb called the RT-PCR reads again in MiXCR, with one record for every CDR3 protein. The data hold some 500,000 distinct CDR3 sequences, with roughly 23% observed a single time. The sample was CD4+ T cells sorted from PBMCs, taken approximately 5 days after vaccination. The TCR comes from a man in his fifties or sixties who received an inactivated influenza vaccine. The chain employs TRBV4-2 and TRBJ2-1; 8 bases fit TRBD1. The CDR3 sequence: CASSQRDRQDNEQFF. The CDR3 nucleotides are TGTGCCAGCAGCCAGCGGGACAGGCAAGACAATGAGCAGTTCTTC.